The 27 T cell receptor beta chains given below trace back to one sample, sequenced in a study of blood T cell repertoires in COVID-19 (TCRdb year 2020). Receptor amplification or capture employed the immunoSEQ multiplex PCR assay. TCRdb took over this immuneACCESS table, retaining in-frame rearrangements with V and J assigned. Such tables are incomplete; in checked studies, under half of the missing clones stem from an unresolved V gene, and the remainder is unexplained. The sample table holds around 290,000 clones, of which 80% to 90% were seen once. The ten largest clones represent approximately 8.1% of the sample. Material: peripheral blood. The receptors here all came from a woman between 45 and 65 years old who had recovered from COVID-19.

The rearrangement uses TRBV7-3 and TRBJ2-7; 9 nucleotides line up with TRBD2. V shed 2 bases and J 2 bases; nucleotides not matched to a gene: 4. Germline-derived CDR1 and CDR2 are SGHTA and FQGTGA. This CDR3 region has 15 residues. CDR3 sequence (DNA): TGTGCCAGCAGCTTAGGGGGCGGGAGGGCCTACGAGCAGTACTTC. Protein product: CASSLGGGRAYEQYF.

A few counts support this clone. The genes are TRBV27 and TRBJ1-6, with TRBD1 as a possible D gene (5 bases). Germline V CDR1 and CDR2: MNHEY, SMNVEV (reference sequence). Trimming removed 1 base from V and 13 bases from J, with 20 bases in between. The CDR3 runs to 16 residues. CDR3 in amino acids: CASSLFPRRTGGPLHF. In DNA form, the CDR3 reads TGTGCCAGCAGTTTATTCCCGAGACGGACGGGGGGGCCCCTCCACTTT.

V and J are TRBV27 and TRBJ2-3; 7 bases match TRBD1. Looked up from germline, CDR1 is MNHEY and CDR2 is SMNVEV (reference sequence). The CDR3 extends over 14 amino acids. With V trimmed by 4 bases and J by 2 bases, 3 bases remained unmatched. Here the CDR3 DNA reads TGTGCCAGCAGTTCGGACAGGATCACAGATACGCAGTATTTT. It is translated as CASSSDRITDTQYF.

CDR3 sequence: CSVGFEGAVYGYTF. The CDR3 nucleotides read TGCAGCGTTGGGTTCGAGGGGGCGGTCTATGGCTACACCTTC. This sequence joins TRBV29-1 and TRBJ1-2; 7 positions match TRBD1. The ends lost 4 bases at V and 4 bases at J; junction bases unmatched: 9. In germline, CDR1 is SQVTM, CDR2 ANQGSEA. The CDR3 has 14 amino acids.

The rearrangement uses TRBV7-8 and TRBJ2-7, with 11 bases lining up with TRBD2. Trimming removed 6 bases from V and 4 bases from J; junction bases left unmatched: 5. From germline, CDR1 is SGHVS and CDR2 FQNEAQ. This CDR3 is built from 14 residues. The CDR3 nucleotides read TGTGCCAGCAGTTTTACTAGCGGGGGTTACGAGCAGTACTTC. This translates into CASSFTSGGYEQYF. The entire variable domain, with the rest obtained from reference TRBV7-8 and TRBJ2-7, is as follows: GAGVSQSPRYKVAKRGQDVALRCDPISGHVSLFWYQQALGQGPEFLTYFQNEAQLDKSGLPSDRFFAERPEGSVSTLKIQRTQQEDSAVYLCASSFTSGGYEQYFGPGTRLTVT.

This chain connects TRBV28 to TRBJ2-7, with D tentatively TRBD2 (6 bases). The CDR3 covers 11 residues. V was cut by 8 bases and J by 3 bases, with 8 bases left in between. CDR1 is MDHEN, CDR2 SYDVKM, per germline. CDR3 loop: CASRRDYEQYF. The CDR3 region has the DNA TGTGCCAGCCGGAGGGACTACGAGCAGTACTTC.

The chain has TRBV28 and TRBJ2-3, with TRBD2 as a possible D gene (6 bases). V lost 4 bases, J lost 0 bases, and 17 bases lay in between. The length of the CDR3 is 17 residues. CDR1 MDHEN and CDR2 SYDVKM come from the germline V gene. CDR3 nucleotides: TGTGCCAGCAGTTCGCCGGGACTTAGCACGAGCACAGATACGCAGTATTTT. It yields the protein CASSSPGLSTSTDTQYF.

V gene TRBV5-1 combines with J gene TRBJ1-1, with D possibly matching TRBD1 (5 bases). From germline, CDR1 is SGHRS and CDR2 YFSETQ. The germline V and J ends were trimmed by 0 bases and 0 bases, with 9 bases remaining between them. The CDR3 sequence is 15 residues long. CDR3 protein: CASSLAGSLNTEAFF. Here the CDR3 DNA reads TGCGCCAGCAGCTTGGCAGGGTCCCTGAACACTGAAGCTTTCTTT.

This clone was counted once. The V and J genes are TRBV7-8 and TRBJ1-6; D unresolved. The length of the CDR3 is 12 residues. In germline, CDR1 is SGHVS, CDR2 FQNEAQ. V was shortened by 5 bases and J by 10 bases, with 9 bases between the two germline ends. The CDR3 DNA is TGTGCCAGCAGCCCCCGTGAGTCACCCCTCCACTTT. Encoded protein: CASSPRESPLHF.

The rearrangement joins TRBV10-3 to TRBJ2-2; TRBD2 agrees at 13 bases. V shed 6 bases, J shed 0 bases, and the junction held 10 bases outside the gene matches. The CDR3 covers 19 residues. Per germline, CDR1 ENHRY and CDR2 SYGVKD. This CDR3 reads CAIRPPLAGGSTNTGELFF. CDR3 coding DNA: TGTGCCATCAGGCCACCACTAGCGGGGGGGTCGACGAACACCGGGGAGCTGTTTTTT.

In this sample, this clone turned up a few times. The chain links TRBV19 to TRBJ1-5; D is unclear. The CDR3 consists of 14 residues. Germline assignment: CDR1 LNHDA and CDR2 SQIVND (reference sequence). V lost 5 bases to trimming and J lost 4 bases, with 12 bases between them. The CDR3 coding sequence is TGTGCCAGTAGTGTGGAGGGTTGGAATCAGCCCCAGCATTTT. Protein: CASSVEGWNQPQHF.

This chain joins TRBV27 and TRBJ2-6, with 7 bases lining up with TRBD1. This CDR3 region has 20 residues. Germline CDR1 and CDR2: MNHEY and SMNVEV (reference sequence). The J segment lost 0 bases and the V segment lost 2 bases, leaving 13 bases of the junction unmatched. CDR3 residues: CASSLLNRGSRLSGANVLTF. The CDR3, as DNA: TGTGCCAGCAGTTTACTCAACAGGGGCTCCCGGCTCTCTGGGGCCAACGTCCTGACTTTC.

The gene calls are TRBV29-1 and TRBJ1-2, with TRBD1 as a possible D gene (5 bases). Germline CDR1 reads SQVTM; CDR2 reads ANQGSEA. CDR3 length: 12 residues. The V and J ends lost 4 bases and 4 bases respectively, with 10 bases between them. CDR3 residues: CSVVIQGYGYTF. CDR3 in DNA: TGCAGCGTTGTAATTCAGGGCTATGGCTACACCTTC.

The rearrangement joins TRBV2 to TRBJ2-2; D possibly corresponds to TRBD2 (5 bases). Trimming took off 7 bases at V and 4 bases at J, with 16 bases between the two ends. CDR1 and CDR2 from the germline V gene are SNHLY and FYNNEI. This CDR3 is built from 15 residues. The CDR3 DNA follows: TGTGCCAGCAAAAAAATTCCAAGCGGCACCGGGGAGCTGTTTTTT. This sequence encodes CASKKIPSGTGELFF.

V and J are TRBV5-5 and TRBJ2-5; TRBD2 matches 10 bases. CDR3 length: 15 residues. V lost 4 bases, J lost 5 bases, and 8 bases stayed unmatched. Germline loops: CDR1 SGHKS, CDR2 YYEKEE (reference sequence). Here the CDR3 reads CASSPRASGGETQYF. The CDR3 coding sequence is TGTGCCAGCAGCCCCCGGGCTAGCGGGGGTGAGACCCAGTACTTC.

This rearrangement joins TRBV6-5 to TRBJ1-2, with 8 bases fitting TRBD1. J gave up 7 bases and V 5 bases, and 6 bases lay outside the gene matches. Germline V lookup: CDR1 MNHEY, CDR2 SVGAGI. The CDR3 totals 13 residues. CDR3 DNA sequence: TGTGCCAGCAGTCCCCAGGGGGCTTTTGGCTACACCTTC. Its translation: CASSPQGAFGYTF.

The V call is TRBV2, the J call TRBJ2-7; 7 bases match TRBD1. This CDR3 has 15 residues. Germline trimming cut 3 bases from V and 13 bases from J; bases unmatched to any gene: 18. Looked up from germline, CDR1 is SNHLY and CDR2 is FYNNEI. Here the CDR3 DNA reads TGTGCCAGCAGTGATTACGGGACAGAGGGAAAAGGCCCATACTTC. Its protein product is CASSDYGTEGKGPYF.

The genes are TRBV15 and TRBJ2-2, with TRBD2 matching over 8 bases. J lost 0 bases, V lost 5 bases, and 5 bases had no gene match. This CDR3 is 16 amino acids long. CDR1 LNHNV and CDR2 YYDKDF come from the germline V gene (reference sequence). The CDR3, as DNA: TGTGCCACCAGCGGCATGGGACTAGCGAACACCGGGGAGCTGTTTTTT. Its translation is CATSGMGLANTGELFF.

The chain links TRBV20-1 to TRBJ2-1, with 8 bases aligning to TRBD2. CDR1 is DFQATT and CDR2 is SNEGSKA in the germline V gene (reference sequence). This CDR3 region has 17 residues. V was clipped by 3 bases and J by 1 base; unmatched bases: 11. The CDR3 DNA sequence: TGCAGTGCTAGTCTCGCTCAGCGGGAGTGGTCCTACAATGAGCAGTTCTTC. This encodes CSASLAQREWSYNEQFF.

The chain combines TRBV28 with TRBJ2-7; 8 bases are shared with TRBD1. V was pared by 3 bases and J by 5 bases, with 6 bases of the junction left unmatched. The CDR3 sequence is 14 residues long. Germline loops: CDR1 MDHEN, CDR2 SYDVKM. The CDR3 reads CASSFSSDRDEQYF. CDR3 sequence (DNA): TGTGCCAGCAGTTTTTCCTCGGACAGGGACGAGCAGTACTTC.

This clone has only one observation. The V call is TRBV7-2, the J call TRBJ2-5, with 12 positions matching TRBD2. V was clipped by 5 bases and J by 4 bases; unmatched bases: 8. The CDR3 sequence is 16 residues long. Germline-derived CDR1 and CDR2 are SGHTA and FQGNSA. CDR3 bases: TGTGCCAGCAGCCCGGCAACACTAGCGGGGGGAGAGACCCAGTACTTC. It is translated as CASSPATLAGGETQYF.

V and J are TRBV28 and TRBJ2-7; the match to TRBD2 covers 7 bases. V shed 8 bases and J 5 bases; nucleotides not matched to a gene: 6. Germline loops: CDR1 MDHEN, CDR2 SYDVKM. This CDR3 is built from 12 residues. The CDR3 protein is CASGLAVDEQYF. In nucleotides, the CDR3 is TGTGCCAGCGGGCTAGCGGTAGACGAGCAGTACTTC.

Only one count was recorded for this clone. The chain combines TRBV3-1 (or the pseudogene TRBV3-2) with TRBJ2-2; 9 bases line up with TRBD1. V lost 0 bases, J lost 5 bases, and 7 bases stayed unmatched. In germline, CDR1 is LGHDT, CDR2 YNNKEL (reference sequence). CDR3 length: 17 amino acids. The CDR3 sequence is CASSQEYGTGITGELFF. The DNA for the CDR3 is TGTGCCAGCAGCCAAGAATACGGGACAGGGATAACCGGGGAGCTGTTTTTT.

The chain recombines TRBV3-1 (or the pseudogene TRBV3-2) with TRBJ1-3, with 7 bases aligning to TRBD1. The CDR3 spans 15 residues. The J segment lost 4 bases and the V segment lost 2 bases, leaving 5 bases of the junction unmatched. Germline assignment: CDR1 LGHDT and CDR2 YNNKEL (reference sequence). CDR3 protein: CASSQPGQRGNTIYF. The CDR3 DNA sequence: TGTGCCAGCAGCCAACCGGGACAGAGGGGAAACACCATATATTTT.

The CDR3 spells CASSRDRGSYEQYF. The CDR3, as DNA: TGTGCCAGCAGCCGGGACAGGGGCTCCTACGAGCAGTACTTC. This sequence joins TRBV7-9 and TRBJ2-7; 10 positions agree with TRBD1. The germline V gene has CDR1 SEHNR and CDR2 FQNEAQ (reference sequence). CDR3 length: 14 amino acids. V shed 5 bases, J shed 0 bases, and the junction held 1 base outside the gene matches.

The gene calls are TRBV30 and TRBJ1-5; no reliable D call. The CDR3 runs to 15 residues. V dropped 2 bases and J dropped 0 bases, with 11 bases sitting between them. Germline V lookup: CDR1 GTSNPN, CDR2 SVGIG (reference sequence). CDR3 sequence: CAWSLLAGSNQPQHF. CDR3 sequence (DNA): TGTGCCTGGAGTCTCCTCGCGGGTAGCAATCAGCCCCAGCATTTT.

The rearrangement links TRBV28 to TRBJ2-7; a weak D match, TRBD2 (6 bases). The germline CDR1 and CDR2 sequences are MDHEN and SYDVKM. The CDR3 consists of 13 residues. The V gene lost 2 bases and the J gene lost 5 bases, with 10 bases spanning the gap. CDR3: CASSLGGANEQYF. CDR3 coding DNA: TGTGCCAGCAGTTTAGGAGGGGCGAACGAGCAGTACTTC.